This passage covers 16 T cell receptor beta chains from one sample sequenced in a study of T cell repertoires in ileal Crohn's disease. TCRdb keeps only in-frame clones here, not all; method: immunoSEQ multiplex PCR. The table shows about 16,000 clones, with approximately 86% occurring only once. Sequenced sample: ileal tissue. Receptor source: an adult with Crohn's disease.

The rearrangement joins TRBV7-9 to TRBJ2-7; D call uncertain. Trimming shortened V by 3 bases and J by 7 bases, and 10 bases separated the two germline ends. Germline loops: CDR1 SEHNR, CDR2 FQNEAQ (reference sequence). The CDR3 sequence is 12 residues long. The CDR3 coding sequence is TGTGCCAGCAGCTTTTCAAAACTGGAGCAGTACTTC. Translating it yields CASSFSKLEQYF. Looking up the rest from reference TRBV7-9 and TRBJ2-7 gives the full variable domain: DTGVSQNPRHKITKRGQNVTFRCDPISEHNRLYWYRQTLGQGPEFLTYFQNEAQLEKSRLLSDRFSAERPKGSFSTLEIQRTEQGDSAMYLCASSFSKLEQYFGPGTRLTVT.

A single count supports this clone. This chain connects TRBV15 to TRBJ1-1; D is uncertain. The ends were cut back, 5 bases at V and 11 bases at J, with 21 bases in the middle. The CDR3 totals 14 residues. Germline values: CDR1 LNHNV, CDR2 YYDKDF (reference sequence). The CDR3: CATSPEVRSRWAFF. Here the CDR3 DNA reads TGTGCCACCAGCCCGGAGGTGCGCTCTAGATGGGCTTTCTTT.

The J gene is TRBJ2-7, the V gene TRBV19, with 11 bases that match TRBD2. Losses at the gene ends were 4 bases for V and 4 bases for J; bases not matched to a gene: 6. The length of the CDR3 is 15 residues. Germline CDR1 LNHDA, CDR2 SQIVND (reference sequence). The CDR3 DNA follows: TGTGCCAGTAGTAGAACTAGCGGGAGACGGTACGAGCAGTACTTC. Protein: CASSRTSGRRYEQYF.

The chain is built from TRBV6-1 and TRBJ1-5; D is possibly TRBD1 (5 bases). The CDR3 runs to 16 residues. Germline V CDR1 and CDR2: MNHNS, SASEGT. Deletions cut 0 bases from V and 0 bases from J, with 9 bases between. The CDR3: CASSEAGRASNQPQHF. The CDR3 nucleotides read TGTGCCAGCAGTGAAGCAGGCAGGGCTAGCAATCAGCCCCAGCATTTT.

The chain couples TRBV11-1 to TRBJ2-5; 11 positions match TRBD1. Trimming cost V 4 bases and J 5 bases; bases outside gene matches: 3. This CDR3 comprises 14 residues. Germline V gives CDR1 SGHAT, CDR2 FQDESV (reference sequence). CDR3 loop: CASSWTGGSETQYF. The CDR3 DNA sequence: TGTGCCAGCAGCTGGACAGGGGGCAGTGAGACCCAGTACTTC. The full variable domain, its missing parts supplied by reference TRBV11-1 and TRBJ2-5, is EAEVAQSPRYKITEKSQAVAFWCDPISGHATLYWYRQILGQGPELLVQFQDESVVDDSQLPKDRFSAERLKGVDSTLKIQPAELGDSAMYLCASSWTGGSETQYFGPGTRLLVL.

CDR3: CASSSRTSGSHEQYF. For the CDR3, the DNA is TGTGCCAGCAGCTCCCGGACTAGCGGGAGCCACGAGCAGTACTTC. The chain is built from TRBV5-6 and TRBJ2-7, with TRBD2 identical over 13 bases. The CDR3 has 15 amino acids. Unmatched junction bases numbered 5, after V lost 3 bases and J lost 5 bases. Germline V gene sequence: CDR1 SGHDT, CDR2 YYEEEE. The entire variable domain, with the rest obtained from reference TRBV5-6 and TRBJ2-7, is as follows: DAGVTQSPTHLIKTRGQQVTLRCSPKSGHDTVSWYQQALGQGPQFIFQYYEEEERQRGNFPDRFSGHQFPNYSSELNVNALLLGDSALYLCASSSRTSGSHEQYFGPGTRLTVT.

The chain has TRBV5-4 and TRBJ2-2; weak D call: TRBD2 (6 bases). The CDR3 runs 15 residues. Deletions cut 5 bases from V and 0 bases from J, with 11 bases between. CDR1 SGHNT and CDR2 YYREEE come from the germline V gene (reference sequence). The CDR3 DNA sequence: TGTGCCAGCAGTTTTGCGGGGCCGAACACCGGGGAGCTGTTTTTT. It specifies CASSFAGPNTGELFF.

DNA of the CDR3: TGCACCAGCAGCCAAGAGGGCTACTCCTACGAGCAGTACTTC. Its translation: CTSSQEGYSYEQYF. V is TRBV1 and J is TRBJ2-7; no check of the table's D call, TRBD1, against the DNA was made. TRBV1 is a recognized pseudogene. This CDR3 region has 14 residues.

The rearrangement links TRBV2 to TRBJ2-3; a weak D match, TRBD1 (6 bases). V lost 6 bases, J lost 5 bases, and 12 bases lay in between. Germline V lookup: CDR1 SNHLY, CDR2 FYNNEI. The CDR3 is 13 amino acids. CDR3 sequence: CASRGPGEDTQYF. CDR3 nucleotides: TGTGCCAGCAGAGGACCAGGGGAAGATACGCAGTATTTT.

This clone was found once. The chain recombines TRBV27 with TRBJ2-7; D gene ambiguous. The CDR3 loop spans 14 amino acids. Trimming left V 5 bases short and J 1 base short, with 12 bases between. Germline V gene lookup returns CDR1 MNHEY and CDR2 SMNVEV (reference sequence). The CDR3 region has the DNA TGTGCCAGCAGTCTCGCCAGTAAATCCTACGAGCAGTACTTC. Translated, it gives CASSLASKSYEQYF.

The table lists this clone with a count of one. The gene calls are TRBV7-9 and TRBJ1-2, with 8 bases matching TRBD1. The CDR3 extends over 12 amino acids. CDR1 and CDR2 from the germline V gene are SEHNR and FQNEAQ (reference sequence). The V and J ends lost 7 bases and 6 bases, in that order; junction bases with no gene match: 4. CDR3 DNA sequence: TGTGCCAGCACCAGGGGGCAGGATGGCTACACCTTC. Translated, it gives CASTRGQDGYTF.

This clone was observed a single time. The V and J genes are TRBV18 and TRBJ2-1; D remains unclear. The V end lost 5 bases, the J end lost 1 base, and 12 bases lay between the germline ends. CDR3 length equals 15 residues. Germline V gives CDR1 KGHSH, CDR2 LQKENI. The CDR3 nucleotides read TGTGCCAGCTCAGCCGACTTGATTTCCTACAATGAGCAGTTCTTC. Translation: CASSADLISYNEQFF. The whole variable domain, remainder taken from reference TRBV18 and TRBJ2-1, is NAGVMQNPRHLVRRRGQEARLRCSPMKGHSHVYWYRQLPEEGLKFMVYLQKENIIDESGMPKERFSAEFPKEGPSILRIQQVVRGDSAAYFCASSADLISYNEQFFGPGTRLTVL.

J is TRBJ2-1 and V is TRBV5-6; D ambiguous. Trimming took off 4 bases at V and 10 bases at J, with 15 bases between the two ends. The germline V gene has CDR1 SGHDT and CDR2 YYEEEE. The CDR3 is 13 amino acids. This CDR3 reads CASSPPVPREQFF. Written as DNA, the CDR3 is TGTGCCAGCAGCCCCCCCGTTCCGAGGGAGCAGTTCTTC.

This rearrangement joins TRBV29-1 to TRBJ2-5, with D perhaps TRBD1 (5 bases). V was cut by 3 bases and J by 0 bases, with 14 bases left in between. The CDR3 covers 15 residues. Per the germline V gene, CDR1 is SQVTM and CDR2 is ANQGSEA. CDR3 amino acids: CSVDGRQWYQETQYF. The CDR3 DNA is TGCAGCGTTGACGGAAGACAGTGGTACCAAGAGACCCAGTACTTC.

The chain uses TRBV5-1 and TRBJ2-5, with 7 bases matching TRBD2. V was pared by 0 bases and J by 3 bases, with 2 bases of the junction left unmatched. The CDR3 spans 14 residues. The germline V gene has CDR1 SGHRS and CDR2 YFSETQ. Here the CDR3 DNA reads TGCGCCAGCAGCTTGGGGGCGGGAGAAGAGACCCAGTACTTC. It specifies CASSLGAGEETQYF.

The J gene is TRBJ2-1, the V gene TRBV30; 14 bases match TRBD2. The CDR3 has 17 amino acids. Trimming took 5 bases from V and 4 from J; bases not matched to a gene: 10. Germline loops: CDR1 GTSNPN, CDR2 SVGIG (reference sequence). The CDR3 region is CAWGGTGTSGRYNEQFF. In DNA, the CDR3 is TGTGCCTGGGGGGGAACCGGGACTAGCGGGAGATACAATGAGCAGTTCTTC.